Listed below are T cell receptor beta chains from one sample, sequenced in a study of CD8 T cells in ankylosing spondylitis. TCRdb re-derived calls from the 5' RACE reads in MiXCR, one entry per CDR3 protein. The sample contains under 450,000 distinct CDR3 sequences, 20% to 25% of which appear only once. The source material was blood, either unsorted or a sorted T cell fraction (not recorded which). These receptors all come from a male donor with ankylosing spondylitis or in good health (not recorded which). Both conserved end residues are part of each CDR3. A D gene is named only where the DNA matches it firmly. The size field is filled for only some rows; it gives once, few, many or a size class.

CASSDLLAVDTDTQYF	TGTGCCAGCAGCGATTTACTAGCGGTCGACACAGATACGCAGTATTTT	TRBJ2-3	once	TRBV7-6	TRBD2
CASSLVSGKETQYF	TGTGCCAGCAGTTTAGTTAGCGGGAAAGAGACCCAGTACTTC	TRBJ2-5	few	TRBV12-3/TRBV12-4	TRBD2
CASSPLTGELFF	TGTGCCAGCAGCCCCCTCACCGGGGAGCTGTTTTTT	TRBJ2-2	many	TRBV7-9	NA
CASIPTPNTGELFF	TGTGCCAGCATCCCAACCCCGAACACCGGGGAGCTGTTTTTT	TRBJ2-2	NA	TRBV7-9	NA
CASSYQGTGELFF	TGTGCCAGCAGTTACCAGGGTACCGGGGAGCTGTTTTTT	TRBJ2-2	NA	TRBV12-3/TRBV12-4	NA
CASSQSLGVGNQPQHF	TGCGCCAGCAGCCAAAGTTTGGGAGTCGGTAATCAGCCCCAGCATTTT	TRBJ1-5	few	TRBV4-1	NA
CASSPGPTKSYGYTF	TGTGCCAGCAGCCCGGGACCAACGAAGAGCTATGGCTACACCTTC	TRBJ1-2	few	TRBV6-1	NA
CASSSRLGPEQYF	TGTGCCAGCAGTTCGAGGCTTGGGCCCGAGCAGTACTTC	TRBJ2-7	NA	TRBV27	NA
CASSLTRVETQYF	TGTGCCAGCAGTTTGACTCGGGTCGAGACCCAGTACTTC	TRBJ2-5	few	TRBV12-3/TRBV12-4	NA
CASSETGEQFF	TGTGCCAGCAGCGAGACAGGGGAGCAGTTCTTC	TRBJ2-1	few	TRBV7-6	TRBD1
CAISDPPTDTQYF	TGTGCCATCAGTGACCCCCCCACAGATACGCAGTATTTT	TRBJ2-3	few	TRBV10-3	NA
CASSQVGTSGGASTDTQYF	TGCGCCAGCAGCCAGGTGGGGACTAGCGGGGGGGCCAGCACAGATACGCAGTATTTT	TRBJ2-3	NA	TRBV4-1	TRBD2
CSVEEPVGDIRTSTDTQYF	TGCAGCGTTGAAGAACCGGTCGGGGACATCCGAACTAGCACAGATACGCAGTATTTT	TRBJ2-3	few	TRBV29-1	NA
CSAPAAGELFF	TGCAGTGCCCCTGCCGCCGGGGAGCTGTTTTTT	TRBJ2-2	many	TRBV20-1	NA
CASSSTQAPLYEQYF	TGTGCCAGCAGTTCCACCCAGGCTCCCCTCTACGAGCAGTACTTC	TRBJ2-7	NA	TRBV6-5	NA
CASSLGQGDEQFF	TGCGCCAGCAGCTTGGGACAGGGCGATGAGCAGTTCTTC	TRBJ2-1	NA	TRBV5-1	TRBD1
CASSIIQETQYF	TGTGCCAGCAGCATAATTCAAGAGACCCAGTACTTC	TRBJ2-5	few	TRBV7-9	NA